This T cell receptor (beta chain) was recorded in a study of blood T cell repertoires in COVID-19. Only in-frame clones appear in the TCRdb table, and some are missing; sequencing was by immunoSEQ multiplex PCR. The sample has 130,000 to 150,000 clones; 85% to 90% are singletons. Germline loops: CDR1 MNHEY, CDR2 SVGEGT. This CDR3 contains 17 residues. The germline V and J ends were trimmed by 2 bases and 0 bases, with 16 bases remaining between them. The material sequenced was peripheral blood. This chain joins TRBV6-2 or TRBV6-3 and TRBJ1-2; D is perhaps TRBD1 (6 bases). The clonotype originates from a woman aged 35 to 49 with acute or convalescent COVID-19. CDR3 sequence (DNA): TGTGCCAGCAGTTACGGCCTTCACAGGGAAACTAACTATGGCTACACCTTC. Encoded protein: CASSYGLHRETNYGYTF.